The 14 T cell receptor beta chains below come from one sample, sequenced in a study of naive and memory T cell subsets. An oligonucleotide containing a UMI was ligated to the 3' end of TCR cDNA. Four PCR rounds used nested alpha and beta constant region primers plus the SP2 primer. TCRdb reprocessed the UMI-ligation and nested PCR reads with MiXCR, giving one entry per CDR3 protein. The sample shows approximately 30,000 distinct CDR3 sequences, under 6.5% of them seen only once. Input material: blood. The source is an adult in good health.

By sample share, this clonotype is medium-sized (0.01 to 0.1%). This chain joins TRBV6-5 and TRBJ1-2; no clear D. The CDR3 is 16 amino acids. The germline CDR1 and CDR2 sequences are MNHEY and SVGAGI. V was shortened by 0 bases and J by 2 bases, with 13 bases between the two germline ends. Here the CDR3 DNA reads TGTGCCAGCAGTTACTCAACTTCGTCCCGAAACTATGGCTACACCTTC. Translating gives CASSYSTSSRNYGYTF.

This clonotype was seen ten or more times. The chain combines TRBV7-9 with TRBJ1-1; D ambiguous. The germline gives CDR1 SEHNR, CDR2 FQNEAQ (reference sequence). The CDR3 runs to 15 residues. With 3 bases removed from V and 6 bases from J, the gap between germline ends came to 17 bases. This chain's CDR3 is CASSFLGISNAEAFF. The CDR3 bases are TGTGCCAGCAGCTTTTTAGGCATAAGTAACGCTGAAGCTTTCTTT.

In its sample, this clonotype was seen a few times. The chain carries TRBV29-1 and TRBJ2-1; the D gene is possibly TRBD2 (6 bases). V lost 7 bases, J lost 5 bases, and 18 bases lay in between. The length of the CDR3 is 14 residues. The germline CDR1 and CDR2 sequences are SQVTM and ANQGSEA. CDR3 protein: CSGAPGSRNNEQFF. The CDR3 DNA sequence: TGCAGCGGTGCTCCCGGGAGCAGAAACAATGAGCAGTTCTTC.

On this clonotype: A read error may explain this, as a much larger clone is one base away. The CDR3 DNA reads as TGTGCCAGCAGCGCCGGACAGGTGAACAAAGAGCAGTTCTTC. It encodes CASSAGQVNKEQFF. The chain has TRBV9 and TRBJ2-1; 7 bases are a match to TRBD1. CDR3 length: 14 amino acids. Looked up from germline, CDR1 is SGDLS and CDR2 is YYNGEE.

At least ten counts were recorded for this clonotype. CDR3: CASSQAYSGGSTDTQYF. The CDR3 bases are TGCGCCAGCAGCCAAGCGTACAGCGGAGGAAGCACAGATACGCAGTATTTT. The chain links TRBV4-3 to TRBJ2-3; D possibly corresponds to TRBD2 (5 bases). The CDR3 runs to 17 residues. The ends were cut back, 1 base at V and 0 bases at J, with 14 bases in the middle. Germline assignment: CDR1 LGHNA and CDR2 YSLEER.

This clonotype was picked up many times. The chain links TRBV29-1 to TRBJ1-2; D may be TRBD1 (6 bases). This CDR3 region has 13 residues. V lost 3 bases and J lost 3, with 11 bases in between. The V gene's germline CDR1 is SQVTM and CDR2 ANQGSEA. In DNA, the CDR3 is TGCAGCGTTGACGGGGGCGCGGACTATGGCTACACCTTC. Translating it yields CSVDGGADYGYTF.

This clonotype was counted at least ten times. V gene TRBV18 combines with J gene TRBJ2-5, with D perhaps matching TRBD1 or TRBD2 (5 bases each). With 3 bases removed from V and 1 base from J, the gap between germline ends came to 12 bases. The germline V gene encodes CDR1 KGHSH and CDR2 LQKENI. The CDR3 runs 15 residues. CDR3 region: CASSPYGTVQETQYF. In nucleotides, the CDR3 is TGTGCCAGCTCACCGTACGGGACGGTCCAAGAGACCCAGTACTTC.

This clonotype was seen many times. The rearrangement joins TRBV2 to TRBJ2-1, with D uncertain. The V end lost 7 bases, the J end lost 6 bases, and 10 bases lay between the germline ends. The CDR3 spans 12 residues. Germline CDR1 reads SNHLY; CDR2 reads FYNNEI. CDR3 region: CASTGFVNEQFF. CDR3 DNA: TGTGCCAGCACCGGTTTCGTCAATGAGCAGTTCTTC.

This clonotype was recorded many times. The rearrangement links TRBV6-5 to TRBJ2-1, with a possible D match to TRBD2 (6 bases). CDR1 is MNHEY, CDR2 SVGAGI, per germline. V shed 6 bases and J shed 5 bases, with 20 bases lying between them. The CDR3 sequence is 16 residues long. The CDR3 is CASRPLKRVYNNEQFF. CDR3 in DNA: TGTGCCAGCAGACCCTTGAAGCGGGTCTACAACAATGAGCAGTTCTTC.

This clonotype turned up a few times. The chain combines TRBV29-1 with TRBJ2-1, with D possibly TRBD2 on 5 matching bases. The V and J ends lost 4 bases and 5 bases respectively, with 9 bases between them. The length of the CDR3 is 12 residues. Germline values: CDR1 SQVTM, CDR2 ANQGSEA. The CDR3 DNA reads TGCAGCGTTGCCTTCGGGGACAATGAGCAGTTCTTC. Translating gives CSVAFGDNEQFF.

This clonotype was observed a few times. The chain combines TRBV6-5 with TRBJ2-7; unclear D gene. This CDR3 has 12 residues. Trimming took 0 bases from V and 2 from J, leaving 2 bases between them. The V gene's germline CDR1 is MNHEY and CDR2 SVGAGI. CDR3 sequence: CASSYSAYEQYF. DNA for the CDR3: TGTGCCAGCAGTTACTCTGCCTACGAGCAGTACTTC.

This clonotype was found many times. The V gene is TRBV20-1, the J gene TRBJ1-5; no clear D gene. CDR3 length: 15 amino acids. The V gene lost 0 bases and the J gene lost 0 bases, with 9 bases spanning the gap. Germline V CDR1 and CDR2: DFQATT, SNEGSKA (reference sequence). Here the CDR3 reads CSARDLQYSNQPQHF. In nucleotides, the CDR3 is TGCAGTGCTAGAGATCTCCAGTATAGCAATCAGCCCCAGCATTTT.

This clonotype was observed at least ten times. This chain connects TRBV2 to TRBJ2-1; 7 bases are shared with TRBD2. Losses at the gene ends were 7 bases for V and 10 bases for J; bases not matched to a gene: 7. CDR1 and CDR2 (germline): SNHLY, FYNNEI. The CDR3 is made up of 12 amino acids. The CDR3 spells CASMGLSIEQFF. Written as DNA, the CDR3 is TGTGCCAGCATGGGACTATCGATCGAGCAGTTCTTC.

Ten or more counts support this clonotype. The rearrangement uses TRBV20-1 and TRBJ1-6; possible D gene TRBD1, 6 bases. V was pared by 2 bases and J by 5 bases, with 7 bases between. The CDR3 is 13 residues long. Per germline, CDR1 DFQATT and CDR2 SNEGSKA (reference sequence). The chain's CDR3 is CSARYRDNSPLHF. The CDR3 DNA is TGCAGTGCTAGATACAGGGATAATTCACCCCTCCACTTT.